The next 7 T cell receptor beta chains were all read from a single sample in a study of early T cells in non-severe SARS-CoV-2 infection. Each CDR3 protein is one row after TCRdb ran MiXCR on the 5' RACE reads. The sample contains 98,000 or so distinct CDR3 sequences, around 10% of which appear only once. The source material was whole blood. These receptors were collected from an adult who was a healthcare worker with PCR-confirmed SARS-CoV-2 infection or an uninfected control (not recorded which).

The table lists this clonotype with a few counts. The chain links TRBV11-3 to TRBJ2-3, with 14 bases identical to TRBD2. Germline V gene data show CDR1 as SGHNT and CDR2 as YENEEA. This CDR3 has 14 amino acids. Germline trimming cut 10 bases from V and 6 bases from J; bases unmatched to any gene: 6. CDR3 sequence (DNA): TGTGCCACCGCGACTAGCGGGAGGGAGGATACGCAGTATTTT. It is translated as CATATSGREDTQYF.

In its sample, this clonotype was seen many times. This sequence joins TRBV5-1 and TRBJ2-5, with a possible D match to TRBD2 (6 bases). CDR1 is SGHRS, CDR2 YFSETQ, per germline. The V and J ends lost 5 bases and 6 bases respectively, with 17 bases between them. The CDR3 spans 14 residues. The CDR3 sequence is CASSNPGLFQTQYF. The CDR3 region has the DNA TGCGCCAGCAGTAACCCGGGACTTTTTCAGACCCAGTACTTC.

The chain links TRBV19 to TRBJ2-5; unclear D gene. Germline CDR1 LNHDA, CDR2 SQIVND (reference sequence). The CDR3 has 13 amino acids. Deletions cut 3 bases from V and 2 bases from J, with 7 bases between. CDR3 in DNA: TGTGCCAGTAGTATCTTGGTTCAAGAGACCCAGTACTTC. It translates to CASSILVQETQYF.

This clonotype was seen repeatedly, ten times or more. The chain has TRBV6-6 and TRBJ2-3; D might be TRBD1 (5 bases). In germline, CDR1 is MNHNY, CDR2 SVGAGI (reference sequence). Trimming pared 2 bases from V and 2 bases from J, leaving 14 bases between. The CDR3 loop spans 16 amino acids. The CDR3 here is CASSYGASLNTDTQYF. The CDR3 region has the DNA TGTGCCAGCAGTTACGGGGCCTCCCTAAACACAGATACGCAGTATTTT.

The rearrangement uses TRBV29-1 and TRBJ2-7, with D maybe TRBD1 (6 bases). The CDR3 totals 14 residues. The V gene lost 5 bases and the J gene lost 0 bases, with 14 bases spanning the gap. Germline V lookup: CDR1 SQVTM, CDR2 ANQGSEA. The CDR3 DNA reads as TGCAGCGTTATTACAGGGCGAAACTCCTACGAGCAGTACTTC. Its protein product is CSVITGRNSYEQYF.

This clonotype was picked up a small number of times. V and J are TRBV9 and TRBJ2-7; D possibly matches TRBD1 or TRBD2 (5 bases each). The length of the CDR3 is 14 residues. The V gene lost 0 bases and the J gene lost 7 bases, with 14 bases spanning the gap. Germline values: CDR1 SGDLS, CDR2 YYNGEE. The CDR3 DNA sequence: TGTGCCAGCAGCGTAGAAGCGTGGGGCGGGGAGCAGTACTTC. This sequence encodes CASSVEAWGGEQYF.

For this clonotype: At one boundary the junction diverges from the germline segment, which might be a read error. The rearrangement uses TRBV9 and TRBJ2-5; D is perhaps TRBD2 (7 bases). The CDR3 spans 12 residues. CDR1 and CDR2 from the germline V gene are SGDLS and YYNGEE. For the CDR3, the DNA is TGTGCCAGCAGCCCCCGCGGGGGCCCCCTCCACTTC. It is translated as CASSPRGGPLHF.